This is a list of T cell receptor beta chains from one sample in a study of cytomegalovirus exposure and HLA in healthy donors. Measured with immunoSEQ multiplex PCR; TCRdb has only the in-frame clones, and not every one. The sample gives approximately 80,000 clones, around 70% of which show up once; 15% to 20% is in the top ten. The sequenced sample consisted of PBMCs. The receptor source for this set is a woman between 40 and 50 years old in good health and CMV-seropositive. CDR3s include the opening cysteine and the closing phenylalanine or tryptophan. D genes are given only for firm matches. Part of the rows lack a size; the others show once, few, many or a class for expanded clones.

CDR3nt: TGTGCCTGGAGCACAGGGCTGGGGGAGACCCAGTACTTC; CDR3aa: CAWSTGLGETQYF; j_gene: TRBJ2-5; v_gene: TRBV30; d_gene: .; abundance: once
CDR3nt: TGTGCCAGCAGCGTCCACCCCCAACAGGGGTTGGGGACAGATACGCAGTATTTT; CDR3aa: CASSVHPQQGLGTDTQYF; j_gene: TRBJ2-3; v_gene: TRBV9; d_gene: TRBD1; abundance: .
CDR3nt: TGCGCCAGCAGCACAGGGTCCAATCAGCCCCAGCATTTT; CDR3aa: CASSTGSNQPQHF; j_gene: TRBJ1-5; v_gene: TRBV5-1; d_gene: .; abundance: once
CDR3nt: TGTGCCAGCAGTGCCGACAGGGGGTACTATGGCTACACCTTC; CDR3aa: CASSADRGYYGYTF; j_gene: TRBJ1-2; v_gene: TRBV6-4; d_gene: TRBD1; abundance: .
CDR3nt: TGTGCCATCAGCCAGGGGGGTAAGAGTGAGCAGTTCTTC; CDR3aa: CAISQGGKSEQFF; j_gene: TRBJ2-1; v_gene: TRBV10-3; d_gene: .; abundance: few
CDR3nt: TGTGCCAGCAGTCCTAATATGAACACTGAAGCTTTCTTT; CDR3aa: CASSPNMNTEAFF; j_gene: TRBJ1-1; v_gene: TRBV27; d_gene: .; abundance: .
CDR3nt: TGCGCCAGCAGCGTCAGGGGCTCTGGGGCCAACGTCCTGACTTTC; CDR3aa: CASSVRGSGANVLTF; j_gene: TRBJ2-6; v_gene: TRBV5-1; d_gene: .; abundance: few
CDR3nt: TGTGCCAGCAGTTTATTCGGCGGAAACACTGAAGCTTTCTTT; CDR3aa: CASSLFGGNTEAFF; j_gene: TRBJ1-1; v_gene: TRBV28; d_gene: .; abundance: .
CDR3nt: TGTGCCAGCAGCGTAGCTTTTGTTACAGGGGGAATTACTGAAGCTTTCTTT; CDR3aa: CASSVAFVTGGITEAFF; j_gene: TRBJ1-1; v_gene: TRBV9; d_gene: TRBD1; abundance: .
CDR3nt: TGCGCCAGCAGCGCGGGGACCAGCCTTTATGGCTACACCTTC; CDR3aa: CASSAGTSLYGYTF; j_gene: TRBJ1-2; v_gene: TRBV5-1; d_gene: .; abundance: .
CDR3nt: TGTGCCAGCAGCACTAGAGCGGGAGCAGGCAAAAACATTCAGTACTTC; CDR3aa: CASSTRAGAGKNIQYF; j_gene: TRBJ2-4; v_gene: TRBV7-8; d_gene: TRBD2; abundance: .
CDR3nt: TGTGCCAGCAGCTTAATGGCGGGGGGGCAGGGGGAGACCCAGTACTTC; CDR3aa: CASSLMAGGQGETQYF; j_gene: TRBJ2-5; v_gene: TRBV11-2; d_gene: TRBD2; abundance: .
CDR3nt: TGTGCCAGTGGATTCGGAGGAACAAGCACAGATACGCAGTATTTT; CDR3aa: CASGFGGTSTDTQYF; j_gene: TRBJ2-3; v_gene: TRBV19; d_gene: .; abundance: .
CDR3nt: TGTGCCACCCAATTGAGCGAGCAGTACTTC; CDR3aa: CATQLSEQYF; j_gene: TRBJ2-7; v_gene: TRBV2; d_gene: .; abundance: .
CDR3nt: TGTGCCAGCCTCCCCACTATCGGCGAGACCCAGTACTTC; CDR3aa: CASLPTIGETQYF; j_gene: TRBJ2-5; v_gene: TRBV18; d_gene: .; abundance: .
CDR3nt: TGTGCCAGTGGTTCAGGTATGAACACTGAAGCTTTCTTT; CDR3aa: CASGSGMNTEAFF; j_gene: TRBJ1-1; v_gene: TRBV6-1; d_gene: .; abundance: .
CDR3nt: TGTGCCAGCAGCCAAGTGAGGGGGCCCAATGAAAAACTGTTTTTT; CDR3aa: CASSQVRGPNEKLFF; j_gene: TRBJ1-4; v_gene: TRBV14; d_gene: TRBD1; abundance: few
CDR3nt: TGTGCCAGCAGCCCCGGGAGGACAGACTATAATTCACCCCTCCACTTT; CDR3aa: CASSPGRTDYNSPLHF; j_gene: TRBJ1-6; v_gene: TRBV9; d_gene: .; abundance: .
CDR3nt: TGTGCCAGCAGTCCCCCTGGGGCTAGCGCGGGGGAGACCCAGTACTTC; CDR3aa: CASSPPGASAGETQYF; j_gene: TRBJ2-5; v_gene: TRBV7-2; d_gene: .; abundance: few
CDR3nt: TGTGCCAGCAGCCAACAGACTAGCGGGGGGGCAAGAGATACGCAGTATTTT; CDR3aa: CASSQQTSGGARDTQYF; j_gene: TRBJ2-3; v_gene: TRBV4-2; d_gene: TRBD2; abundance: .
CDR3nt: TGTGCCAGCAGTTCGGACAGCTTGAACACTGAAGCTTTCTTT; CDR3aa: CASSSDSLNTEAFF; j_gene: TRBJ1-1; v_gene: TRBV6-5; d_gene: .; abundance: few
CDR3nt: TGTGCCAGCAGGGGACAGGGTGGTTCACCCCTCCACTTT; CDR3aa: CASRGQGGSPLHF; j_gene: TRBJ1-6; v_gene: TRBV6-5; d_gene: TRBD1; abundance: .
CDR3nt: TGTGCCAGCCTAAACAGGGGGCTTGGCTACACCTTC; CDR3aa: CASLNRGLGYTF; j_gene: TRBJ1-2; v_gene: TRBV28; d_gene: TRBD1; abundance: .
CDR3nt: TGCGCCAGCAGCCAAGATCTAGGCGGTAGCTACGAGCAGTACTTC; CDR3aa: CASSQDLGGSYEQYF; j_gene: TRBJ2-7; v_gene: TRBV4-3; d_gene: .; abundance: few
CDR3nt: TGTGCCAGCGAGAGACAGGGGGATGTACGAGAGCAGTACTTC; CDR3aa: CASERQGDVREQYF; j_gene: TRBJ2-7; v_gene: TRBV6-8; d_gene: TRBD1; abundance: .
CDR3nt: TGCGCCAGCAGCCGCGGTCCGGGACAGGGGGGCGGCTCTGGAAACACCATATATTTT; CDR3aa: CASSRGPGQGGGSGNTIYF; j_gene: TRBJ1-3; v_gene: TRBV5-1; d_gene: TRBD1; abundance: .
CDR3nt: TGTGCCAGCAGTTTAATCGCACAGGCATTCAATCAGCCCCAGCATTTT; CDR3aa: CASSLIAQAFNQPQHF; j_gene: TRBJ1-5; v_gene: TRBV27; d_gene: .; abundance: .
CDR3nt: TGTGCCAGCAGCCAACAACAACCGGAAAAACTGTTTTTT; CDR3aa: CASSQQQPEKLFF; j_gene: TRBJ1-4; v_gene: TRBV11-2; d_gene: .; abundance: .
CDR3nt: TGTGCCATCAGTGAGTTATCCAATGAGCAGTTCTTC; CDR3aa: CAISELSNEQFF; j_gene: TRBJ2-1; v_gene: TRBV10-3; d_gene: .; abundance: .
CDR3nt: TGTGCCAGCAGTTACTCGTCTGCCTATAGCAATCAGCCCCAGCATTTT; CDR3aa: CASSYSSAYSNQPQHF; j_gene: TRBJ1-5; v_gene: TRBV6-6; d_gene: .; abundance: .
CDR3nt: TGTGCCAGCAGGGAACAGGGAACCATGAACACTGAAGCTTTCTTT; CDR3aa: CASREQGTMNTEAFF; j_gene: TRBJ1-1; v_gene: TRBV6-5; d_gene: .; abundance: .
CDR3nt: TGTGCCAGCAGGTGGGGGCGGTCTGAAGCTTTCTTT; CDR3aa: CASRWGRSEAFF; j_gene: TRBJ1-1; v_gene: TRBV6-1; d_gene: .; abundance: .
CDR3nt: TGTGCCAGCAGCCTGACAGGGGACTATGGCTACACCTTC; CDR3aa: CASSLTGDYGYTF; j_gene: TRBJ1-2; v_gene: TRBV7-9; d_gene: TRBD1; abundance: .
CDR3nt: TGTGCCAGCAGTAAGACAGGGGAAAATCAGCCCCAGCATTTT; CDR3aa: CASSKTGENQPQHF; j_gene: TRBJ1-5; v_gene: TRBV6-6; d_gene: TRBD1; abundance: .
CDR3nt: TGCGCCAGCAGCTTTGGGGACAGGGTGACCTACGAGCAGTACTTC; CDR3aa: CASSFGDRVTYEQYF; j_gene: TRBJ2-7; v_gene: TRBV5-1; d_gene: TRBD1; abundance: .
CDR3nt: TGTGCCAGCAGCCGAACCGGAGACAGGGGGCGCAAACCCTACGAGCAGTACTTC; CDR3aa: CASSRTGDRGRKPYEQYF; j_gene: TRBJ2-7; v_gene: TRBV4-2; d_gene: TRBD1; abundance: once
CDR3nt: TGTGCCAGCAGCTCGGCCCTGGGGGCGGATGGCTACACCTTC; CDR3aa: CASSSALGADGYTF; j_gene: TRBJ1-2; v_gene: TRBV27; d_gene: .; abundance: .
CDR3nt: TGTGCCAGCAGCTTCCTCCAGTCAAACTACGAGCAGTACTTC; CDR3aa: CASSFLQSNYEQYF; j_gene: TRBJ2-7; v_gene: TRBV13; d_gene: .; abundance: .
CDR3nt: TGCGCCAGCAGCCTACGGGGTGGTGAGGGCTACACCTTC; CDR3aa: CASSLRGGEGYTF; j_gene: TRBJ1-2; v_gene: TRBV4-1; d_gene: .; abundance: .
CDR3nt: TGTGCCAGCAGTGAATTTGTTATAGGGGGGGCCATACAAGAGACCCAGTACTTC; CDR3aa: CASSEFVIGGAIQETQYF; j_gene: TRBJ2-5; v_gene: TRBV6-1; d_gene: .; abundance: .
CDR3nt: TGTGCCAGCAGCCTGACAGGGGGCTATCAGCCCCAGCATTTT; CDR3aa: CASSLTGGYQPQHF; j_gene: TRBJ1-5; v_gene: TRBV7-2; d_gene: TRBD1; abundance: .
CDR3nt: TGTGCCAGCAACACCGGGACAGGCGAGACCCAGTACTTC; CDR3aa: CASNTGTGETQYF; j_gene: TRBJ2-5; v_gene: TRBV2; d_gene: TRBD1; abundance: .
CDR3nt: TGCGCCAGCAGCGTAAACAGAGACACCATATATTTT; CDR3aa: CASSVNRDTIYF; j_gene: TRBJ1-3; v_gene: TRBV4-1; d_gene: .; abundance: .
CDR3nt: TGCGCCAGCAGCCAAGAGGGACAGGTCAAGTATGGCTACACCTTC; CDR3aa: CASSQEGQVKYGYTF; j_gene: TRBJ1-2; v_gene: TRBV4-1; d_gene: TRBD1; abundance: .
CDR3nt: TGTGCCAGCAGTTCCGGGACAGGGGTTGGAGAGACCCAGTACTTC; CDR3aa: CASSSGTGVGETQYF; j_gene: TRBJ2-5; v_gene: TRBV6-6; d_gene: TRBD1; abundance: .